Listed below are T cell receptor beta chains from one sample, sequenced in a study of OX40 agonist ivuxolimab in advanced cancers. The protocol was immunoSEQ multiplex PCR, while the TCRdb copy is restricted to in-frame clones and leaves out a portion. Of some 60,000 clones listed, approximately 90% are singletons. The specimen was CD4+ or CD8+ T cells sorted from blood, collected in a trial of the OX40 agonist ivuxolimab. The receptors come from an adult with an advanced solid tumor such as melanoma, head and neck, liver or kidney cancer. The CDR3 runs from the conserved cysteine through the conserved F or W. The D gene is left open where the match is weak. Clone size is given for some rows only: seen once, a few or many times, or a class if the clone is expanded.

j_gene: TRBJ1-6
v_gene: TRBV11-2
abundance: .
d_gene: .
len: 13
CDR3nt: TGTGCCAGCACCAGACAGCTTAATTCACCCCTCCACTTT
CDR3aa: CASTRQLNSPLHF

j_gene: TRBJ2-3
v_gene: TRBV28
abundance: .
d_gene: .
len: 16
CDR3nt: TGTGCCAGCAGCCCGGGGAGTTCCTCTAGCACAGATACGCAGTATTTT
CDR3aa: CASSPGSSSSTDTQYF

j_gene: TRBJ1-2
v_gene: TRBV5-6
abundance: .
d_gene: .
len: 14
CDR3nt: TGTGCCAGCAGCTTGGGGGCAAAGAACTATGGCTACACCTTC
CDR3aa: CASSLGAKNYGYTF

j_gene: TRBJ2-7
v_gene: TRBV9
abundance: .
d_gene: TRBD2
len: 15
CDR3nt: TGTGCCAGCAGCCTGCGAGGGGAGGGTCCCTACGAGCAGTACTTC
CDR3aa: CASSLRGEGPYEQYF

j_gene: TRBJ1-6
v_gene: TRBV7-3
abundance: .
d_gene: .
len: 14
CDR3nt: TGTGCCAGCAGCTTAAAGTCCTCTAATTCACCCCTCCACTTT
CDR3aa: CASSLKSSNSPLHF

j_gene: TRBJ2-6
v_gene: TRBV7-3
abundance: .
d_gene: TRBD1
len: 15
CDR3nt: TGTGCCAGCAGCGGACAGGCCTTACAAGCCAACGTCCTGACTTTC
CDR3aa: CASSGQALQANVLTF

j_gene: TRBJ2-3
v_gene: TRBV10-3
abundance: .
d_gene: TRBD2
len: 14
CDR3nt: TGTGCCATCAGTTCAAGCGGGGGCACAGATACGCAGTATTTT
CDR3aa: CAISSSGGTDTQYF

j_gene: TRBJ2-5
v_gene: TRBV30
abundance: .
d_gene: .
len: 13
CDR3nt: TGTGCCTGGAGTGTATTCCAGGTGGAGACCCAGTACTTC
CDR3aa: CAWSVFQVETQYF

j_gene: TRBJ2-5
v_gene: TRBV14
abundance: .
d_gene: .
len: 14
CDR3nt: TGTGCCAGCAGCCACCTAGGACAGAGGGAGACCCAGTACTTC
CDR3aa: CASSHLGQRETQYF

j_gene: TRBJ1-3
v_gene: TRBV6-6
abundance: .
d_gene: .
len: 15
CDR3nt: TGTGCCATCCTGAGCGGGGGACAAGGTGAAAACACCATATATTTT
CDR3aa: CAILSGGQGENTIYF

j_gene: TRBJ2-7
v_gene: TRBV7-9
abundance: .
d_gene: .
len: 13
CDR3nt: TGTGCCAGCAGCGGTAGGGGGGAATACGAGCAGTACTTC
CDR3aa: CASSGRGEYEQYF

j_gene: TRBJ2-5
v_gene: TRBV11-3
abundance: .
d_gene: TRBD2
len: 13
CDR3nt: TGTGCCAGCAGCTCTCACGGGGGGGAGACCCAGTACTTC
CDR3aa: CASSSHGGETQYF

j_gene: TRBJ2-1
v_gene: TRBV7-2
abundance: .
d_gene: .
len: 12
CDR3nt: TGTGCCAGCAGCTTATCCGGGGATGAGCAGTTCTTC
CDR3aa: CASSLSGDEQFF

j_gene: TRBJ1-2
v_gene: TRBV6-5
abundance: .
d_gene: .
len: 13
CDR3nt: TGTGCCAGCACTATCACTACTAACTATGGCTACACCTTC
CDR3aa: CASTITTNYGYTF

j_gene: TRBJ1-2
v_gene: TRBV27
abundance: .
d_gene: .
len: 15
CDR3nt: TGTGCCAGCAGTTTATCTGGGGGGATTAACTATGGCTACACCTTC
CDR3aa: CASSLSGGINYGYTF

j_gene: TRBJ1-1
v_gene: TRBV5-8
abundance: .
d_gene: .
len: 18
CDR3nt: TGTGCCAGCAGCTTGAGTGACACCAGGGGCCGCATGAACACTGAAGCTTTCTTT
CDR3aa: CASSLSDTRGRMNTEAFF

j_gene: TRBJ2-5
v_gene: TRBV7-2
abundance: .
d_gene: .
len: 11
CDR3nt: TGTGCCAGCAGGAATGGAGAGACCCAGTACTTC
CDR3aa: CASRNGETQYF

j_gene: TRBJ1-6
v_gene: TRBV28
abundance: .
d_gene: .
len: 16
CDR3nt: TGTGCCAGCAGTTTAGGAAGGTGGGGGTATAATTCACCCCTCCACTTT
CDR3aa: CASSLGRWGYNSPLHF

j_gene: TRBJ2-7
v_gene: TRBV6-5
abundance: .
d_gene: .
len: 15
CDR3nt: TGTGCCAGCAGGGAATTTGTCGGGACACCCTCGCAGCAGTACTTC
CDR3aa: CASREFVGTPSQQYF

j_gene: TRBJ2-6
v_gene: TRBV19
abundance: .
d_gene: .
len: 13
CDR3nt: TGTGCCAGTACCCCTCGGGACTTCAACGTCCTGACTTTC
CDR3aa: CASTPRDFNVLTF

j_gene: TRBJ2-2
v_gene: TRBV5-1
abundance: .
d_gene: .
len: 15
CDR3nt: TGCGCCAGCAGCTTAGGGCAGGGGTGGACCGGGGAGCTGTTTTTT
CDR3aa: CASSLGQGWTGELFF

j_gene: TRBJ2-2
v_gene: TRBV11-2
abundance: few
d_gene: .
len: 13
CDR3nt: TGTGCCAGCAGCTTTACAGGGACAGGGGAGCTGTTTTTT
CDR3aa: CASSFTGTGELFF

j_gene: TRBJ1-1
v_gene: TRBV9
abundance: .
d_gene: .
len: 14
CDR3nt: TGTGCCAGCAGTCCCGGGACGATTGACTTCGAAGCTTTCTTT
CDR3aa: CASSPGTIDFEAFF

j_gene: TRBJ2-7
v_gene: TRBV2
abundance: .
d_gene: .
len: 12
CDR3nt: TGTGCCAGCCGTCAGGGGAATGGCGAGCAGTACTTC
CDR3aa: CASRQGNGEQYF

j_gene: TRBJ1-1
v_gene: TRBV11-3
abundance: .
d_gene: .
len: 13
CDR3nt: TGTGCCAGCAGCCTACGGACAGACACTGAAGCTTTCTTT
CDR3aa: CASSLRTDTEAFF

j_gene: TRBJ2-1
v_gene: TRBV2
abundance: .
d_gene: .
len: 12
CDR3nt: TGTGCCAGCAGGCAAAGGGTCAATGAGCAGTTCTTC
CDR3aa: CASRQRVNEQFF

j_gene: TRBJ1-1
v_gene: TRBV6-6
abundance: .
d_gene: .
len: 12
CDR3nt: TGTGCCAGCAGTCAGGCGAACACTGAAGCTTTCTTT
CDR3aa: CASSQANTEAFF

j_gene: TRBJ2-3
v_gene: TRBV5-8
abundance: .
d_gene: .
len: 11
CDR3nt: TGTGCCAGCAGCTTATTAGATACGCAGTATTTT
CDR3aa: CASSLLDTQYF

j_gene: TRBJ2-2
v_gene: TRBV28
abundance: .
d_gene: .
len: 14
CDR3nt: TGTGCCAGCAGATATAAGACTGCCTCCGGGGAGCTGTTTTTT
CDR3aa: CASRYKTASGELFF

j_gene: TRBJ1-2
v_gene: TRBV19
abundance: .
d_gene: .
len: 13
CDR3nt: TGTGCCAGTAGTCCGGACAGAGGCTATGGCTACACCTTC
CDR3aa: CASSPDRGYGYTF

j_gene: TRBJ2-2
v_gene: TRBV19
abundance: .
d_gene: TRBD1
len: 18
CDR3nt: TGTGCCAGTAGTATAGACGGGCCCGGGACAGGACGTCCCGGGGAGCTGTTTTTT
CDR3aa: CASSIDGPGTGRPGELFF

j_gene: TRBJ1-1
v_gene: TRBV7-2
abundance: .
d_gene: .
len: 14
CDR3nt: TGTGCCAGCAGCTTCGGGCCCGTTGACACTGAAGCTTTCTTT
CDR3aa: CASSFGPVDTEAFF

j_gene: TRBJ1-5
v_gene: TRBV11-2
abundance: .
d_gene: .
len: 15
CDR3nt: TGTGCCAGCGGGAGGAGTCCGGCGGGCAATCAGCCCCAGCATTTT
CDR3aa: CASGRSPAGNQPQHF

j_gene: TRBJ2-1
v_gene: TRBV7-9
abundance: once
d_gene: .
len: 12
CDR3nt: TGTGCCAGCAGTAATAGCCGGAGTGAGCAGTTCTTC
CDR3aa: CASSNSRSEQFF

j_gene: TRBJ1-2
v_gene: TRBV9
abundance: .
d_gene: TRBD1
len: 14
CDR3nt: TGTGCCAGCAGCGTAGGACAGGGGAACTATGGCTACACCTTC
CDR3aa: CASSVGQGNYGYTF

j_gene: TRBJ1-2
v_gene: TRBV12-5
abundance: .
d_gene: .
len: 14
CDR3nt: TGTGCTAGTGGTTTGACGGGGCTCATCTATGGCTACACCTTC
CDR3aa: CASGLTGLIYGYTF

j_gene: TRBJ2-1
v_gene: TRBV5-1
abundance: .
d_gene: .
len: 14
CDR3nt: TGCGCCAGCAGCTTGGAGTTAAATCGACATGAGCAGTTCTTC
CDR3aa: CASSLELNRHEQFF

j_gene: TRBJ2-7
v_gene: TRBV6-1
abundance: .
d_gene: .
len: 16
CDR3nt: TGTGCCAGCAGTGAAGCGCTCCTTCGTAGTGCCTACGAGCAGTACTTC
CDR3aa: CASSEALLRSAYEQYF

j_gene: TRBJ1-4
v_gene: TRBV19
abundance: .
d_gene: .
len: 15
CDR3nt: TGTGCCAGTAGTACTACCGACAGCCTAAGGGAAAAACTGTTTTTT
CDR3aa: CASSTTDSLREKLFF

j_gene: TRBJ1-1
v_gene: TRBV9
abundance: few
d_gene: TRBD1
len: 15
CDR3nt: TGTGCCAGCAGCCCGTCGGACAGGGGGCTCACTGAAGCTTTCTTT
CDR3aa: CASSPSDRGLTEAFF

j_gene: TRBJ1-2
v_gene: TRBV28
abundance: .
d_gene: .
len: 11
CDR3nt: TGTGCCAGCAGTGCGGACGTAGGCTACACCTTC
CDR3aa: CASSADVGYTF

j_gene: TRBJ2-1
v_gene: TRBV19
abundance: .
d_gene: .
len: 14
CDR3nt: TGTGCCAGTAGTATCGGACTCACCTACAATGAGCAGTTCTTC
CDR3aa: CASSIGLTYNEQFF

j_gene: TRBJ2-2
v_gene: TRBV30
abundance: .
d_gene: TRBD1
len: 15
CDR3nt: TGTGCCTGGAGTAGGGGGCAGGCGAACACCGGGGAGCTGTTTTTT
CDR3aa: CAWSRGQANTGELFF

j_gene: TRBJ1-6
v_gene: TRBV2
abundance: .
d_gene: .
len: 15
CDR3nt: TGTGCCAGCGGGGGTGGTCGGGGGGTTGGTTCACCCCTCCACTTT
CDR3aa: CASGGGRGVGSPLHF

j_gene: TRBJ1-4
v_gene: TRBV7-8
abundance: .
d_gene: .
len: 15
CDR3nt: TGTGCCAGCAGCTTAGAAGGGACTTCAAACGAAAAACTGTTTTTT
CDR3aa: CASSLEGTSNEKLFF

j_gene: TRBJ1-4
v_gene: TRBV6-1
abundance: .
d_gene: .
len: 14
CDR3nt: TGTGCCAGTAGCAGTGGCTCAACTAATGAAAAACTGTTTTTT
CDR3aa: CASSSGSTNEKLFF

j_gene: TRBJ2-3
v_gene: TRBV9
abundance: .
d_gene: TRBD2
len: 17
CDR3nt: TGTGCCAGCAGCGTAGATCCGAGTAGCGGGGGGCGGTATACGCAGTATTTT
CDR3aa: CASSVDPSSGGRYTQYF

j_gene: TRBJ1-6
v_gene: TRBV5-1
abundance: .
d_gene: .
len: 15
CDR3nt: TGCGCCAGCAGCTTGGCCCGGGGAGCCCCTGGGCCCCTCCACTTT
CDR3aa: CASSLARGAPGPLHF

j_gene: TRBJ2-3
v_gene: TRBV5-1
abundance: .
d_gene: TRBD2
len: 15
CDR3nt: TGCGCCAGCAGCTCCCGAGCGGGGGAGGGAGATACGCAGTATTTT
CDR3aa: CASSSRAGEGDTQYF

j_gene: TRBJ1-2
v_gene: TRBV28
abundance: .
d_gene: .
len: 14
CDR3nt: TGTGCCAGCTGCCGGGACGGAGCTAACTATGGCTACACCTTC
CDR3aa: CASCRDGANYGYTF

j_gene: TRBJ1-4
v_gene: TRBV28
abundance: .
d_gene: .
len: 13
CDR3nt: TGTGCCTGTTTGGGCAGGGGATGGGAAAAACTGTTTTTT
CDR3aa: CACLGRGWEKLFF

j_gene: TRBJ2-6
v_gene: TRBV7-2
abundance: .
d_gene: .
len: 18
CDR3nt: TGTGCCAGCAGCTTACGATTCTTCGGGAGCTCTGGGGCCAACGTCCTGACTTTC
CDR3aa: CASSLRFFGSSGANVLTF

j_gene: TRBJ1-6
v_gene: TRBV7-3
abundance: .
d_gene: .
len: 13
CDR3nt: TGTGCCAGCAGCTTAGGCGTTAATTCACCCCTCCACTTT
CDR3aa: CASSLGVNSPLHF

j_gene: TRBJ1-4
v_gene: TRBV5-1
abundance: .
d_gene: TRBD1
len: 15
CDR3nt: TGCGCCAGCAGCCCGTCACCGGGACAGAGTGAAAAACTGTTTTTT
CDR3aa: CASSPSPGQSEKLFF

j_gene: TRBJ1-5
v_gene: TRBV7-2
abundance: once
d_gene: TRBD1
len: 14
CDR3nt: TGTGCCAGCAGCTTGGGAGGGGGCAGTCAGCCCCAGCATTTT
CDR3aa: CASSLGGGSQPQHF

j_gene: TRBJ1-5
v_gene: TRBV14
abundance: few
d_gene: TRBD1
len: 24
CDR3nt: TGTGCCAGCAGCCACTCGTCCCGGGACAGGGGGGAGCGAGCGGTCGCACATAGCAATCAGCCCCAGCATTTT
CDR3aa: CASSHSSRDRGERAVAHSNQPQHF

j_gene: TRBJ1-1
v_gene: TRBV2
abundance: .
d_gene: .
len: 13
CDR3nt: TGTGCCAGCAGTGGTGGCAGGGCCACTGAAGCTTTCTTT
CDR3aa: CASSGGRATEAFF

j_gene: TRBJ2-7
v_gene: TRBV21-1
abundance: .
d_gene: .
len: 16
CDR3nt: TGTGCCAGCACCCCCCGCCAGGACGTCGGGCCTCACGAGCAGTACTTC
CDR3aa: CASTPRQDVGPHEQYF

j_gene: TRBJ1-1
v_gene: TRBV7-2
abundance: .
d_gene: TRBD1
len: 16
CDR3nt: TGTGCCAGCAGCTTACCCCGGACAGGGCTGAACACTGAAGCTTTCTTT
CDR3aa: CASSLPRTGLNTEAFF

j_gene: TRBJ1-2
v_gene: TRBV30
abundance: .
d_gene: .
len: 14
CDR3nt: TGTGCCTGGAGTGTAGGAGGGGTAAACTATGGCTACACCTTC
CDR3aa: CAWSVGGVNYGYTF